These T cell receptor beta chains were read from a single sample in a study of response to subunit inactivated influenza vaccine. TCRdb used MiXCR to reprocess the RT-PCR reads, holding one entry per CDR3 protein. Of about 650,000 distinct CDR3 sequences in the sample, 15% to 17% are singletons; the top ten hold approximately 10%. This specimen consisted of PBMCs from blood, obtained 11 to 12 days after vaccination. The receptors were gathered from a man in his fifties or sixties who received an inactivated influenza vaccine. The CDR3 runs from the conserved cysteine through the conserved F or W. A D gene is named only where the DNA matches it firmly. A row's size may be missing; if present it is once, few, many or a size class.

v_call,d_call,clone_size,j_call,cdr3_length,cdr3_aa,cdr3_nt
TRBV7-9,.,.,TRBJ2-7,13,CASSVGTFYEQYF,TGTGCCAGCAGCGTTGGGACTTTCTACGAGCAGTACTTC
TRBV7-2,TRBD1,.,TRBJ1-1,16,CASSPGPTGTATEAFF,TGTGCCAGCAGCCCGGGACCGACAGGGACTGCCACTGAAGCTTTCTTT
TRBV7-6,TRBD2,.,TRBJ2-1,15,CASSLSSGGHNEQFF,TGTGCCAGCAGCTTAAGTAGCGGGGGACACAATGAGCAGTTCTTC
TRBV7-8,TRBD1,.,TRBJ2-1,15,CASSSGQGTYNEQFF,TGTGCCAGCAGCTCGGGACAGGGGACCTACAATGAGCAGTTCTTC
TRBV29-1,.,few,TRBJ1-2,14,CSVGDAGVIYGYTF,TGCAGCGTTGGGGATGCAGGGGTTATTTATGGCTACACCTTC
TRBV5-1,.,few,TRBJ2-7,13,CASSTTAAYEQYF,TGCGCCAGCAGCACCACAGCTGCCTACGAGCAGTACTTC
TRBV7-2,TRBD1,few,TRBJ2-1,16,CASSSKAGQVYNEQFF,TGTGCCAGCAGCTCTAAGGCGGGACAGGTCTACAATGAGCAGTTCTTC
TRBV29-1,TRBD2,.,TRBJ2-1,13,CSAEAGAGNEQFF,TGCAGCGCCGAAGCGGGAGCGGGGAATGAGCAGTTCTTC
TRBV18,.,few,TRBJ2-4,13,CASSLSTGSIQYF,TGTGCCAGCTCACTATCCACAGGGTCCATTCAGTACTTC
TRBV29-1,.,.,TRBJ2-1,16,CSVEDFPGSSYNEQFF,TGCAGCGTTGAAGATTTTCCAGGGAGCTCCTACAATGAGCAGTTCTTC
TRBV11-2,.,.,TRBJ1-2,13,CASSLSVFQGYTF,TGTGCCAGCAGCTTAAGTGTATTTCAGGGTTACACCTTC
TRBV12-3/TRBV12-4,.,.,TRBJ2-7,13,CASSLLLGGEQYF,TGTGCCAGCAGTTTACTATTGGGGGGCGAGCAGTACTTC
TRBV20-1,.,few,TRBJ1-1,13,CSARAFGNTEAFF,TGCAGTGCTAGAGCGTTTGGGAACACTGAAGCTTTCTTT
TRBV6-1,.,few,TRBJ2-6,15,CATTPRSSGANVLTF,TGTGCCACCACCCCCCGGAGCTCTGGGGCCAACGTCCTGACTTTC
TRBV10-2,.,.,TRBJ1-1,13,CASSVTANTEAFF,TGCGCCAGCAGCGTGACAGCAAACACTGAAGCTTTCTTT
TRBV24-1,.,few,TRBJ2-7,12,CATSDPPGRQYF,TGTGCCACCAGTGATCCCCCAGGGCGACAGTACTTC
TRBV10-2,.,few,TRBJ1-5,14,CASSEGRSNQPQHF,TGCGCCAGCAGTGAGGGTAGAAGTAATCAGCCCCAGCATTTT
TRBV12-3/TRBV12-4,TRBD2,.,TRBJ2-5,15,CASSLLREGRETQYF,TGTGCCAGCAGTTTACTGCGGGAGGGCCGGGAGACCCAGTACTTC
TRBV10-3,.,.,TRBJ2-7,14,CAISDDRTPYEQYF,TGTGCCATCAGTGATGACAGGACCCCCTACGAGCAGTACTTC
TRBV12-3/TRBV12-4,.,few,TRBJ2-1,12,CASSFRGNEQFF,TGTGCCAGCAGTTTCAGGGGCAATGAGCAGTTCTTC
TRBV19,TRBD1,.,TRBJ2-1,17,CASSIGGIQGASYEQFF,TGTGCCAGTAGTATAGGAGGGATACAGGGGGCGTCTTATGAGCAGTTCTTC
TRBV12-3/TRBV12-4,.,.,TRBJ1-5,15,CASSLNRGGNQPQHF,TGTGCCAGCAGTTTAAATAGGGGCGGGAATCAGCCCCAGCATTTT
TRBV5-1,.,.,TRBJ2-2,16,CASSLEGNRNTGELFF,TGCGCCAGCAGCTTGGAGGGGAATCGGAACACCGGGGAGCTGTTTTTT
TRBV6-2/TRBV6-3,.,many,TRBJ2-1,18,CASTSARTAESSYNEQFF,TGTGCCAGCACCTCGGCCCGGACTGCAGAAAGCTCCTACAATGAGCAGTTCTTC